Each of the 32 T cell receptor beta chains below was sequenced from the same sample in a study of T cells in Graves' hyperthyroidism and ophthalmopathy. RNA transcripts gave rise to amplified TCR beta CDR3 regions. With the HTBI primer set, the TCR CDR3 went through a first round of RT-PCR. TCRdb used MiXCR to reprocess the multiplex PCR reads, holding one entry per CDR3 protein. The table includes fewer than 650,000 distinct CDR3 sequences, 11% to 15% detected once. Sequenced sample: blood. The receptors stem from a woman between 18 and 29 years old with Graves' ophthalmopathy.

This clonotype was seen ten or more times. The chain uses TRBV12-3 or TRBV12-4 and TRBJ1-5; D is ambiguous. The V end was cut by 5 bases, the J end by 5 bases, with 16 bases between. The CDR3 contains 15 residues. This CDR3 reads CASSLSLRLDQPQHF. Written as DNA, the CDR3 is TGTGCCAGCAGTCTATCTTTACGGTTAGATCAGCCCCAGCATTTT.

This clonotype was counted many times. The chain couples TRBV12-3 or TRBV12-4 to TRBJ1-3; D uncertain. This CDR3 has 13 residues. Trimming left V 8 bases short and J 0 bases short, with 8 bases between. The CDR3 is CASEGFSGNTIYF. CDR3 sequence (DNA): TGTGCCAGCGAGGGCTTCTCTGGAAACACCATATATTTT.

This clonotype occurred many times. This chain joins TRBV20-1 and TRBJ2-7, with TRBD1 matching over 7 bases. The CDR3 runs 12 residues. The V gene's germline CDR1 is DFQATT and CDR2 SNEGSKA (reference sequence). The junction had 8 bases not matched to a gene; V was cut back by 6 bases and J by 6 bases. CDR3 protein: CSAPDRVVEQYF. DNA for the CDR3: TGCAGTGCCCCAGACAGGGTTGTCGAGCAGTACTTC.

In its sample, this clonotype was seen many times. This chain links TRBV30 with TRBJ1-2; maybe TRBD1 (6 bases). Trimming removed 2 bases at V and 7 bases at J, with 8 bases between. The length of the CDR3 is 11 residues. Germline CDR1 is GTSNPN and CDR2 is SVGIG (reference sequence). The CDR3 DNA reads as TGTGCCTGGAGTCAGGGGAGTGGCTACACCTTC. Amino acid sequence: CAWSQGSGYTF.

A few counts support this clonotype. This chain joins TRBV6-1 and TRBJ2-5; possible D gene TRBD2, 5 bases. Between the trimmed V and J ends, which lost 0 bases and 7 bases, there was a span of 9 bases. In germline, CDR1 is MNHNS, CDR2 SASEGT. This CDR3 has 13 amino acids. As DNA, the CDR3 is TGTGCCAGCAGTGAAGCTTTCGAGGGGACCCAGTACTTC. Translating gives CASSEAFEGTQYF.

This clonotype was seen repeatedly, ten times or more. The chain carries TRBV28 and TRBJ2-5, with D possibly TRBD1 on 6 matching bases. The CDR3 is 14 amino acids. Trimming removed 3 bases from V and 13 bases from J, with 21 bases in between. CDR1 and CDR2 (germline): MDHEN, SYDVKM. Here the CDR3 DNA reads TGTGCCAGCAGTTTGGGGGACCCGAAGGGGGTTCCGTACTTC. It specifies CASSLGDPKGVPYF.

This clonotype occurred many times. J is TRBJ1-1 and V is TRBV30, with TRBD1 matching 10 bases. V trimming: 3 bases; J trimming: 1 base; junction bases outside the gene matches: 2. This CDR3 has 14 amino acids. Germline V gene data show CDR1 as GTSNPN and CDR2 as SVGIG (reference sequence). The CDR3 nucleotides are TGTGCCTGGAGCCGACAGGGGGCGAACACTGAAGCTTTCTTT. Translation gives CAWSRQGANTEAFF.

This clonotype was observed a handful of times. The rearrangement uses TRBV7-2 and TRBJ1-5, with D unclear. This CDR3 spans 16 amino acids. V shed 1 base and J shed 1 base, with 11 bases lying between them. Germline V gene sequence: CDR1 SGHTA, CDR2 FQGNSA. CDR3 protein: CASSLGGKISNQPQHF. DNA of the CDR3: TGTGCCAGCAGCTTAGGTGGGAAAATAAGCAATCAGCCCCAGCATTTT.

As regards this clonotype: A read error may be the cause here, since a much bigger clone is one base away. Likely a read error: the CDR3 ends without its conserved phenylalanine or tryptophan. The J gene is TRBJ1-1, the V gene TRBV27, with D perhaps TRBD1 (6 bases). This CDR3 comprises 14 residues. Germline CDR1 reads MNHEY; CDR2 reads SMNVEV (reference sequence). In DNA form, the CDR3 reads TGTACCAGCAGTTCCTTGGAAGGGGGTAGAGCAGCTTTCCTT. As protein: CTSSSLEGGRAAFL.

This chain links TRBV30 with TRBJ2-7; 8 nucleotides match TRBD1. Germline V gene data show CDR1 as GTSNPN and CDR2 as SVGIG (reference sequence). With V trimmed by 2 bases and J by 3 bases, 9 bases remained unmatched. The CDR3 loop spans 15 amino acids. In DNA form, the CDR3 reads TGTGCCTGGAGTTTCCGACAGGGGAACGACTACGAGCAGTACTTC. Its translation is CAWSFRQGNDYEQYF. Combining the CDR3 with reference TRBV30 and TRBJ2-7 gives the whole variable domain SQTIHQWPATLVQPVGSPLSLECTVEGTSNPNLYWYRQAAGRGLQLLFYSVGIGQISSEVPQNLSASRPQDRQFILSSKKLLLSDSGFYLCAWSFRQGNDYEQYFGPGTRLTVT.

This chain uses TRBV7-8 with TRBJ2-7, with a weak D call TRBD1 (6 bases). V was shortened by 0 bases and J by 4 bases, with 16 bases between the two germline ends. The germline V gene encodes CDR1 SGHVS and CDR2 FQNEAQ. This CDR3 region has 16 residues. As DNA, the CDR3 is TGTGCCAGCAGCTTAGCACCTTTGGGGGCAGGTTACGAGCAGTACTTC. This translates into CASSLAPLGAGYEQYF.

On this clonotype: One base away lies a much larger clone, so this may be a sequencing read error. This chain joins TRBV27 and TRBJ2-2; D not certain. This CDR3 is built from 12 residues. Germline-derived CDR1 and CDR2 are MNHEY and SMNVEV (reference sequence). The CDR3 region has the DNA TGTGCCTGCAGTTCACGCAGCGGGGAGCTGTTTTTT. This translates into CACSSRSGELFF.

This clonotype was found many times. V and J are TRBV12-3 or TRBV12-4 and TRBJ2-7, with D tentatively TRBD1 (6 bases). V gave up 6 bases and J gave up 2 bases, with 11 bases separating them. The CDR3 length is 13 residues. The CDR3 is CASSWGPAYEQYF. The CDR3, as DNA: TGTGCCAGCAGCTGGGGGCCCGCCTACGAGCAGTACTTC.

This clonotype was counted many times. The rearrangement uses TRBV5-1 and TRBJ2-1, with TRBD2 identical over 7 bases. The junction had 4 bases not matched to a gene; V was cut back by 2 bases and J by 5 bases. CDR3 length: 14 amino acids. The V gene's germline CDR1 is SGHRS and CDR2 YFSETQ. CDR3 nucleotide sequence: TGCGCCAGCAGCTTTAGCGGGCCTGACAATGAGCAGTTCTTC. Translating it yields CASSFSGPDNEQFF. Full variable domain (remainder filled in from reference TRBV5-1 and TRBJ2-1): KAGVTQTPRYLIKTRGQQVTLSCSPISGHRSVSWYQQTPGQGLQFLFEYFSETQRNKGNFPGRFSGRQFSNSRSEMNVSTLELGDSALYLCASSFSGPDNEQFFGPGTRLTVL.

This clonotype was counted at least ten times. The V call is TRBV20-1, the J call TRBJ2-2; D unclear. CDR1 and CDR2 (germline): DFQATT, SNEGSKA (reference sequence). V gave up 3 bases and J gave up 6 bases, with 11 bases separating them. This CDR3 contains 13 residues. The CDR3, as DNA: TGCAGTGCTAGCTCGACGGGTTCCGGGGAGCTGTTTTTT. Amino acid sequence: CSASSTGSGELFF.

This clonotype was picked up a small number of times. V is TRBV27 and J is TRBJ1-1; D remains unclear. The CDR3 spans 14 residues. V lost 0 bases to trimming and J lost 6 bases, with 11 bases between them. CDR1 is MNHEY and CDR2 is SMNVEV in the germline V gene (reference sequence). CDR3 nucleotide sequence: TGTGCCAGCAGTTTATCGACTTACCGCTCTGAAGCTTTCTTT. Amino acids: CASSLSTYRSEAFF.

This clonotype came up many times. The chain carries TRBV11-3 and TRBJ2-1; 7 bases are shared with TRBD2. The CDR3 spans 19 residues. The germline CDR1 and CDR2 sequences are SGHNT and YENEEA. J gave up 3 bases and V 0 bases, and 14 bases lay outside the gene matches. The CDR3 loop is CASSLDLNIWAGVYNEQFF. The DNA for the CDR3 is TGTGCCAGCAGCTTAGATCTAAATATTTGGGCGGGAGTCTACAATGAGCAGTTCTTC.

About this clonotype: This may be a read error: a much more frequent sequence differs by one nucleotide. The V call is TRBV28, the J call TRBJ1-2; possibly TRBD1 for D (5 bases). The CDR3 consists of 14 residues. CDR1 and CDR2 (germline): MDHEN, SYDVKM. Deletions cut 8 bases from V and 5 bases from J, with 18 bases between. This chain's CDR3 is CASQPKGRVYGYTF. CDR3 nucleotide sequence: TGTGCCAGCCAACCTAAGGGGAGGGTTTATGGCTACACCTTC.

This clonotype appeared many times. V is TRBV11-1 and J is TRBJ2-1; the match to TRBD1 covers 7 bases. Germline V lookup: CDR1 SGHAT, CDR2 FQDESV (reference sequence). The ends lost 5 bases at V and 8 bases at J; junction bases unmatched: 6. The CDR3 covers 13 residues. CDR3 protein: CASSPSQGHEQFF. In DNA, the CDR3 is TGTGCCAGCAGCCCGTCACAGGGGCATGAGCAGTTCTTC.

The chain has TRBV7-9 and TRBJ2-1; D is possibly TRBD1 or TRBD2 (5 bases each). Trimming left V 5 bases short and J 9 bases short, with 11 bases between. Germline lookup yields CDR1 SEHNR and CDR2 FQNEAQ (reference sequence). The CDR3 totals 12 residues. Written as DNA, the CDR3 is TGTGCCAGCAGCCCGGGACCGCTTGAGCAGTTCTTC. Protein: CASSPGPLEQFF.

This clonotype was counted ten times or more. The J gene is TRBJ1-1, the V gene TRBV10-3; D gene ambiguous. The V end lost 3 bases, the J end lost 4 bases, and 15 bases lay between the germline ends. This CDR3 contains 15 residues. The germline V gene encodes CDR1 ENHRY and CDR2 SYGVKD. The CDR3: CAISDPIKRSTEAFF. CDR3 DNA sequence: TGTGCCATCAGTGACCCCATCAAGCGATCCACTGAAGCTTTCTTT.

This chain uses TRBV4-1 with TRBJ2-3, with D maybe TRBD1 (5 bases). CDR3 length equals 14 residues. CDR1 is MGHRA and CDR2 is YSYEKL in the germline V gene. V lost 0 bases and J lost 5, with 9 bases in between. The CDR3: CASSQDLGQDTQYF. DNA for the CDR3: TGCGCCAGCAGCCAAGATCTGGGGCAAGATACGCAGTATTTT.

This clonotype was observed many times. The genes are TRBV30 and TRBJ2-1, with 14 bases lining up with TRBD2. This CDR3 has 14 amino acids. The V and J ends lost 3 bases and 8 bases, in that order; junction bases with no gene match: 3. CDR1 and CDR2 from the germline V gene are GTSNPN and SVGIG (reference sequence). The CDR3 region is CAWRRGLAGDEQFF. The CDR3 DNA reads as TGTGCCTGGAGACGGGGACTAGCGGGAGATGAGCAGTTCTTC.

This clonotype was recorded at least ten times. V and J are TRBV28 and TRBJ1-1, with a possible D match to TRBD1 (5 bases). The length of the CDR3 is 16 residues. The germline V gene has CDR1 MDHEN and CDR2 SYDVKM. Trimming shortened V by 3 bases and J by 2 bases, and 16 bases separated the two germline ends. The CDR3 DNA sequence: TGTGCCAGCAGTTTCAATCTTCGTGGGGGAAACACTGAAGCTTTCTTT. Its translation is CASSFNLRGGNTEAFF.

The chain combines TRBV20-1 with TRBJ2-5, with 7 bases identical to TRBD1. Unmatched junction bases numbered 6, after V lost 6 bases and J lost 5 bases. The CDR3 extends over 12 amino acids. CDR1 DFQATT and CDR2 SNEGSKA come from the germline V gene (reference sequence). The CDR3 DNA reads as TGCAGTGCCCACCTCAGGGGGGAGACCCAGTACTTC. Translating it yields CSAHLRGETQYF.

This clonotype was seen ten or more times. This chain joins TRBV7-9 and TRBJ2-3; D perhaps matches TRBD2 (6 bases). The CDR3 is made up of 15 amino acids. Trimming took off 1 base at V and 2 bases at J, with 10 bases between the two ends. Per the germline V gene, CDR1 is SEHNR and CDR2 is FQNEAQ (reference sequence). The CDR3, as DNA: TGTGCCAGCAGCTTAGATGGAGGGTACACAGATACGCAGTATTTT. This codes for CASSLDGGYTDTQYF. Full variable domain (rest looked up from reference TRBV7-9 and TRBJ2-3): DTGVSQNPRHKITKRGQNVTFRCDPISEHNRLYWYRQTLGQGPEFLTYFQNEAQLEKSRLLSDRFSAERPKGSFSTLEIQRTEQGDSAMYLCASSLDGGYTDTQYFGPGTRLTVL.

This clonotype was observed many times. V and J are TRBV12-3 or TRBV12-4 and TRBJ1-4; a weak D match, TRBD1 (5 bases). The CDR3 sequence is 14 residues long. V was shortened by 5 bases and J by 8 bases, with 15 bases between the two germline ends. CDR3 residues: CASSPGSGKEKLFF. As DNA, the CDR3 is TGTGCCAGCAGTCCAGGGAGTGGGAAAGAAAAACTGTTTTTT.

There are many counts of this clonotype. This rearrangement joins TRBV7-2 to TRBJ1-5; D gene ambiguous. Germline V lookup: CDR1 SGHTA, CDR2 FQGNSA. CDR3 length: 16 amino acids. V lost 1 base and J 0 bases, leaving 10 bases between the germline ends. CDR3 bases: TGTGCCAGCAGCTTAGAAGGGTGGTATAGCAATCAGCCCCAGCATTTT. Protein: CASSLEGWYSNQPQHF.

This clonotype was counted many times. The chain uses TRBV7-3 and TRBJ2-1; D unclear. Trimming removed 2 bases at V and 4 bases at J, with 15 bases between. Germline CDR1 SGHTA, CDR2 FQGTGA. This CDR3 has 16 amino acids. CDR3 sequence reads: CASSLRATSAYNEQFF. CDR3 bases: TGTGCCAGCAGCTTACGAGCAACTTCGGCTTACAATGAGCAGTTCTTC. Using reference TRBV7-3 and TRBJ2-1 for the parts outside the CDR3, the full variable domain is GAGVSQTPSNKVTEKGKYVELRCDPISGHTALYWYRQSLGQGPEFLIYFQGTGAADDSGLPNDRFFAVRPEGSVSTLKIQRTERGDSAVYLCASSLRATSAYNEQFFGPGTRLTVL.

This clonotype was picked up many times. The chain links TRBV6-1 to TRBJ2-7, with D perhaps matching TRBD1 (6 bases). Trimming pared 4 bases from V and 0 bases from J, leaving 22 bases between. This CDR3 is 18 amino acids long. Germline CDR1 MNHNS, CDR2 SASEGT. CDR3 protein: CASSGRGVRGTLSYEQYF. CDR3 DNA sequence: TGTGCCAGCAGTGGACGAGGCGTAAGGGGGACCCTCTCCTACGAGCAGTACTTC.

The sample holds many counts of this clonotype. V usage is TRBV11-2 and J usage is TRBJ2-5; TRBD2 might be the D (5 bases). CDR1 is SGHAT and CDR2 is FQNNGV in the germline V gene. Trimming cost V 5 bases and J 4 bases, with 17 bases left between them. CDR3 size: 15 residues. CDR3 coding DNA: TGTGCCAGCAGCCCGGTCCGCGGCCGGGGAGAGACCCAGTACTTC. It specifies CASSPVRGRGETQYF.

This clonotype occurred many times. The chain carries TRBV30 and TRBJ1-1, with D unclear. The V end was cut by 0 bases, the J end by 0 bases, with 8 bases between. The V gene's germline CDR1 is GTSNPN and CDR2 SVGIG (reference sequence). CDR3 length: 14 amino acids. As DNA, the CDR3 is TGTGCCTGGAGTGTACCGGGAATGAACACTGAAGCTTTCTTT. This encodes CAWSVPGMNTEAFF.